This T cell receptor beta chain was recorded in a study of T cell repertoires in cytomegalovirus infection. Study-wide background: In public TCR beta signatures, there were indications of both CMV infection and matching HLA type.

TCRdb redid the calling of the reads with MiXCR, one entry per CDR3 protein. The profile covers approximately 130,000 distinct CDR3 sequences, with roughly a quarter appearing a single time and approximately 35% taken by the ten largest. V was trimmed by 5 bases and J by 0 bases, leaving 14 bases between them. CDR1 SGHTA and CDR2 FQGNSA come from the germline V gene. CDR3 length: 15 amino acids. Regarding this clonotype: Its antigen is undetermined.

Study-level points and caveats: Cumulative public TCR beta family frequency identified carriers of CMV plus the relevant HLA.

The clonotype was recovered from a human donor in good health (CMV status not recorded). Some clones in this sample may be carry-over from other donors' samples. This chain links TRBV7-2 with TRBJ2-7; D is perhaps TRBD1 (6 bases). Sequences were obtained from PBMCs, sequenced either directly or after in vitro stimulation (not recorded which). The CDR3 spells CASSPIQGYSYEQYF. As DNA, the CDR3 is TGTGCCAGCAGCCCGATCCAGGGGTACTCCTACGAGCAGTACTTC.